The rows below give T cell receptor beta chains drawn from one sample of a study of shared clonotypes between healthy human individuals. Assay used: immunoSEQ multiplex PCR; TCRdb lists only in-frame clones, some missing. The table records about 380,000 clones, just over 95% of them present only once. Sequenced input: memory CD8+ T cells sorted from blood. The receptors were gathered from a man aged 25 to 40 in good health. Both conserved end residues are part of each CDR3. A D gene is named only where the DNA matches it firmly. Clone size is not always given. Where it is, it says once, few, many or a class for expanded clones.

- | TRBJ2-1 | - | TRBV19 | TGTGCCAGTAGCACCCAGAGCGGTTCCTACAATGAGCAGTTCTTC | CASSTQSGSYNEQFF
- | TRBJ2-4 | - | TRBV4-2 | TGTGCCAGCAGCCCGTCGACAGTAAACATTCAGTACTTC | CASSPSTVNIQYF
- | TRBJ1-2 | TRBD1 | TRBV5-1 | TGCGCCAGCAGCTTGGCTCAGGGGGAAGGGGATGGCTACACCTTC | CASSLAQGEGDGYTF
- | TRBJ2-1 | - | TRBV20-1 | TGCAGTGCTAGCGAGTCAAATGAGCAGTTCTTC | CSASESNEQFF
- | TRBJ2-5 | - | TRBV5-1 | TGCGCCAGCAGCCCCCCAGGGGTACAAGAGACCCAGTACTTC | CASSPPGVQETQYF
- | TRBJ1-2 | - | TRBV29-1 | TGCAGCGCCAGGGGAATGGATGGCTACACCTTC | CSARGMDGYTF
- | TRBJ2-7 | TRBD1 | TRBV29-1 | TGCAGCGTCAGGAAGGGACAGGTGGCTGTCGAGCAGTACTTC | CSVRKGQVAVEQYF
- | TRBJ2-2 | - | TRBV30 | TGTGCCTGGAGGGTGAACACCGGGGAGCTGTTTTTT | CAWRVNTGELFF
- | TRBJ1-3 | - | TRBV2 | TGTGCCAGCAGCAACTTCTACACGGGAGTGTTGGGATTCAGGGGAAACACCATATATTTT | CASSNFYTGVLGFRGNTIYF
- | TRBJ2-7 | TRBD1 | TRBV29-1 | TGCAGCGGTGACAGGGGGCCCTCCTACGAGCAGTACTTC | CSGDRGPSYEQYF
- | TRBJ2-3 | - | TRBV29-1 | TGCAGCGTCACCCAACGGGGGGCCACAGATACGCAGTATTTT | CSVTQRGATDTQYF
- | TRBJ2-3 | - | TRBV5-4 | TGTGCCAGCAGCTTGTCGGGCAGCGATACGCAGTATTTT | CASSLSGSDTQYF
- | TRBJ2-7 | - | TRBV19 | TGTGCCAGTGGACTGACTGGGGGCTCGCCCTACGAGCAGTACTTC | CASGLTGGSPYEQYF
- | TRBJ1-4 | - | TRBV28 | TGTGCCAGCAGTTTTGCTCGGACAGTTCGGGGTGAAAAACTGTTTTTT | CASSFARTVRGEKLFF
- | TRBJ2-7 | - | TRBV7-6 | TGTGCCAGCAGCTTAGGGGACCCCAGCTACGAGCAGTACTTC | CASSLGDPSYEQYF
- | TRBJ1-2 | TRBD1 | TRBV7-9 | TGTGCCAGCAGCCGACAGGGAATCGACTATGGCTACACCTTC | CASSRQGIDYGYTF
- | TRBJ2-1 | TRBD2 | TRBV9 | TGTGCCAGCAGCGTAAGTTCGGAGAGAGGCGTAGCGGGAGATCTGTCCTACAATGAGCAGTTCTTC | CASSVSSERGVAGDLSYNEQFF
- | TRBJ1-2 | - | TRBV7-1 | TGTGCCAGCAGCCAAGAAGGGAACTATGGCTACACCTTC | CASSQEGNYGYTF
- | TRBJ2-5 | TRBD1 | TRBV5-1 | TGCGCCAGCAGCTTCGGACAGGGGGACGTCCAAGAGACCCAGTACTTC | CASSFGQGDVQETQYF
- | TRBJ1-2 | - | TRBV21-1 | TGTGCCAGCAGCAAAGGACAGGGGGCATGTTATGGCTACACCTTC | CASSKGQGACYGYTF
once | TRBJ2-7 | TRBD2 | TRBV2 | TGTGCCAGCAGTGTCCTAGCGGCCCCCTACGAGCAGTACTTC | CASSVLAAPYEQYF
- | TRBJ2-5 | TRBD2 | TRBV4-2 | TGTGCCAGCAGCCTTTACGATGGAGCGGGGGGAGAGACCCAGTACTTC | CASSLYDGAGGETQYF
- | TRBJ2-7 | TRBD2 | TRBV9 | TGTGCCAGCAGCGTAGGGCTAGCGGGGAACGAGCAGTACTTC | CASSVGLAGNEQYF
- | TRBJ2-1 | TRBD2 | TRBV10-1 | TGCGCCAGCACTAGCGGGAGGTACAATGAGCAGTTCTTC | CASTSGRYNEQFF
- | TRBJ2-7 | TRBD1 | TRBV19 | TGTGCCAGTAGACGACCACCCGGGACAGGGAATCCCTACGAGCAGTACTTC | CASRRPPGTGNPYEQYF
once | TRBJ2-5 | TRBD2 | TRBV5-1 | TGCGCCAGCATGGTAGCGGGATTAGGGGAGACCCAGTACTTC | CASMVAGLGETQYF
- | TRBJ1-2 | - | TRBV5-6 | TGTGCCAGCAGCGACAGGAGAAAGGGGGGCTACACCTTC | CASSDRRKGGYTF
once | TRBJ2-5 | - | TRBV19 | TGTGCCAGTAGTATAGGTGGGTCTGGGACCCAGTACTTC | CASSIGGSGTQYF
- | TRBJ2-1 | TRBD1 | TRBV5-5 | TGTGCCAGCAGCTTGGGACAGGGGGCGGATGAGCAGTTCTTC | CASSLGQGADEQFF
- | TRBJ2-1 | - | TRBV28 | TGTGCCAGCAGTACCGACAGACTATACTACAATGAGCAGTTCTTC | CASSTDRLYYNEQFF
once | TRBJ2-1 | TRBD2 | TRBV19 | TGTGCCAGTAGTATACTAGCGGGAGGTGACAATGAGCAGTTCTTC | CASSILAGGDNEQFF
- | TRBJ2-1 | - | TRBV5-1 | TGCGCCAGCAGCTTAGGGACAAACTCCTACAATGAGCAGTTCTTC | CASSLGTNSYNEQFF
- | TRBJ1-5 | - | TRBV29-1 | TGCAGCGTTGTAGTGGGACAAAACAATCAGCCCCAGCATTTT | CSVVVGQNNQPQHF
- | TRBJ2-1 | TRBD2 | TRBV5-1 | TGCGCCAGCAGCTCACCGGGACTAAGGGGCAATGAGCAGTTCTTC | CASSSPGLRGNEQFF
- | TRBJ2-7 | TRBD2 | TRBV11-2 | TGTGCCAGCAGCTTAGGTAGCGGGAGGGCCTACGAGCAGTACTTC | CASSLGSGRAYEQYF
- | TRBJ2-7 | TRBD1 | TRBV30 | TGTGCCTGGAGTAGGATAAGCGGGACAGGGGAAATCCACGAGCAGTACTTC | CAWSRISGTGEIHEQYF
- | TRBJ2-7 | - | TRBV2 | TGTGCCAGCAGTGAGGTTTGGGACACCTACGAGCAGTACTTC | CASSEVWDTYEQYF
once | TRBJ2-7 | TRBD1 | TRBV19 | TGTGCCAGTAGTATAGCGGACAGGTTCGAGCAGTACTTC | CASSIADRFEQYF